Described below is a single T cell receptor (beta chain) sequence and its context. Trimming took off 1 base at V and 0 bases at J, with 7 bases between the two ends. This CDR3 comprises 16 residues. From germline, CDR1 is SGHTA and CDR2 FQGTGA. The data derive from a study of OX40 agonist ivuxolimab in advanced cancers. Method: immunoSEQ multiplex PCR; TCRdb's copy keeps in-frame clones and lacks some. The sample lists tens of thousands of clones, more than 80% occurring once. Sample: CD4+ or CD8+ T cells sorted from blood, taken in a trial of the OX40 agonist ivuxolimab. This chain uses TRBV7-3 with TRBJ2-6; TRBD1 is a possible D gene (6 bases). The sequence came from an adult with an advanced solid tumor such as melanoma, head and neck, liver or kidney cancer. The CDR3 protein is CASSLMGASGANVLTF. In DNA form, the CDR3 reads TGTGCCAGCAGCTTAATGGGGGCCTCTGGGGCCAACGTCCTGACTTTC.